Listed here are 3 T cell receptor beta chains from one sample, sequenced in a study of Graves' ophthalmopathy and Graves' hyperthyroidism. TCR beta CDR3 amplification used RNA transcripts. First-round RT-PCR employed HTBI primers, with a second-round multiplex PCR after it. TCRdb ran MiXCR on the multiplex PCR reads and lists one entry per CDR3 protein. The sample records approximately 540,000 distinct CDR3 sequences, 39% being singletons. The source material was peripheral blood or thyroid tissue (not recorded which). The receptors were sampled from an adult man with Graves' hyperthyroidism.

This clonotype appeared a few times. The chain has TRBV2 and TRBJ2-7; maybe TRBD2 (5 bases). The end of the DNA fits TRBJ2-1 better, so the J call may be wrong. The CDR3 contains 15 residues. Looked up from germline, CDR1 is SNHLY and CDR2 is FYNNEI. In nucleotides, the CDR3 is TGTGCCAGCAGTGAAGCGGGGAGCTCCTACAATGAGCAGTTCTTC. It specifies CASSEAGSSYNEQFF.

This clonotype was seen just once. The chain employs TRBV7-2 and TRBJ2-3; 12 nucleotides match TRBD2. From germline, CDR1 is SGHTA and CDR2 FQGNSA. This CDR3 has 18 residues. J lost 0 bases, V lost 0 bases, and 4 bases had no gene match. As DNA, the CDR3 is TGTGCCAGCAGCTTAGCCTGGACTAGCGGGACTAGCACAGATACGCAGTATTTT. Encoded protein: CASSLAWTSGTSTDTQYF.

In its sample, this clonotype was seen many times. The genes are TRBV13 and TRBJ2-2; D remains ambiguous. CDR1 and CDR2 (germline): PRHDT, FYEKMQ (reference sequence). V lost 5 bases, J lost 1 base, and 11 bases lay in between. CDR3 length: 15 amino acids. Here the CDR3 reads CASSPTLLNTGELFF. DNA of the CDR3: TGTGCCAGCAGCCCTACCCTTCTGAACACCGGGGAGCTGTTTTTT. The full variable domain, rest sourced from reference TRBV13 and TRBJ2-2, is AAGVIQSPRHLIKEKRETATLKCYPIPRHDTVYWYQQGPGQDPQFLISFYEKMQSDKGSIPDRFSAQQFSDYHSELNMSSLELGDSALYFCASSPTLLNTGELFFGEGSRLTVL.